A selection of T cell receptor beta chains follows, all from one sample in a study of cytomegalovirus exposure and HLA in healthy donors. The repertoire was sequenced with immunoSEQ multiplex PCR; TCRdb's copy has only in-frame clones and lacks some. Found here are around 130,000 clones, 70% to 90% of them singletons; the top ten hold 1.5% to 2%. The sequenced sample was PBMCs. Every receptor here comes from a man aged 35 to 55 in good health and CMV-seronegative. CDR3s include the opening cysteine and the closing phenylalanine or tryptophan. The order of the fields is J gene, CDR3 length, D gene, clone size, V gene, CDR3 protein, CDR3 DNA. D genes are given only for firm matches. The size field is filled for only some rows; it gives once, few, many or a size class.

>TRBJ2-6|14|-|-|TRBV28
CASSLSSGANVLTF
TGTGCCAGCAGTTTATCTTCTGGGGCCAACGTCCTGACTTTC
>TRBJ1-5|18|TRBD1|few|TRBV19
CASSTLTGATYSNQPQHF
TGTGCCAGTAGTACTTTGACAGGGGCTACATATAGCAATCAGCCCCAGCATTTT
>TRBJ2-5|14|TRBD1|-|TRBV10-2
CASRGTGSQETQYF
TGCGCCAGCAGGGGGACAGGATCTCAAGAGACCCAGTACTTC
>TRBJ2-2|14|-|-|TRBV28
CASSRSRNTGELFF
TGTGCCAGCAGTCGGTCCCGAAACACCGGGGAGCTGTTTTTT
>TRBJ1-3|15|TRBD1|-|TRBV19
CASRRTGGSGNTIYF
TGTGCCAGTAGACGGACAGGGGGCTCTGGAAACACCATATATTTT
>TRBJ2-7|15|TRBD2|-|TRBV19
CASSPRTGAGDEQYF
TGTGCCAGCTCGCCCAGAACAGGAGCGGGGGACGAGCAGTACTTC
>TRBJ2-3|17|-|-|TRBV5-4
CASSSVLGDTLANTQYF
TGTGCCAGCAGCTCGGTTCTAGGGGACACCCTCGCAAATACGCAGTATTTT
>TRBJ1-1|13|-|-|TRBV9
CASSVATDTEAFF
TGTGCCAGCAGCGTAGCTACGGACACTGAAGCTTTCTTT
>TRBJ2-7|13|-|-|TRBV4-3
CASSQDSGYEQYF
TGCGCCAGCAGCCAAGATTCGGGCTACGAGCAGTACTTC
>TRBJ1-3|14|TRBD1|-|TRBV7-2
CASSPPNRGNTIYF
TGTGCCAGCAGCCCCCCGAACAGGGGCAACACCATATATTTT
>TRBJ1-4|14|TRBD1|once|TRBV28
CASSILRRGEKLFF
TGTGCCAGCAGTATACTTCGCAGGGGGGAAAAACTGTTTTTT
>TRBJ1-1|19|-|-|TRBV5-6
CASSLTRNRLLNLNTEAFF
TGTGCCAGCAGCCTTACAAGGAATAGACTCTTAAACCTGAACACTGAAGCTTTCTTT
>TRBJ1-5|15|-|-|TRBV27
CASRISQGANQPQHF
TGTGCCAGCCGGATATCACAGGGCGCCAATCAGCCCCAGCATTTT
>TRBJ1-6|14|TRBD1|-|TRBV2
CASSVGTGNSPLHF
TGTGCCAGCAGTGTGGGGACAGGGAATTCACCCCTCCACTTT
>TRBJ1-4|15|-|-|TRBV5-8
CASSLDTTTNEKLFF
TGTGCCAGCAGCTTGGACACCACAACTAATGAAAAACTGTTTTTT
>TRBJ1-5|12|-|-|TRBV19
CASSPRGRPQHF
TGTGCCAGTAGTCCCCGGGGGAGGCCCCAGCATTTT
>TRBJ2-5|13|-|-|TRBV28
CASRLGLQETQYF
TGTGCCAGCAGGTTGGGGCTTCAAGAGACCCAGTACTTC
>TRBJ2-1|15|TRBD1|once|TRBV19
CASRGQGVTYNEQFF
TGTGCCAGTAGGGGACAGGGGGTGACCTACAATGAGCAGTTCTTC
>TRBJ2-7|16|TRBD1|-|TRBV9
CASSVSPGQGSYEQYF
TGTGCCAGCAGCGTTTCCCCTGGACAGGGTTCTTACGAGCAGTACTTC
>TRBJ1-1|14|-|-|TRBV19
CASQLTTGNTEAFF
TGTGCCAGCCAACTCACTACAGGGAACACTGAAGCTTTCTTT
>TRBJ1-3|21|-|-|TRBV29-1
CSVELSPMAGATGLSGNTIYF
TGCAGCGTTGAATTGTCCCCTATGGCAGGGGCGACCGGTCTCTCTGGAAACACCATATATTTT
>TRBJ2-1|16|TRBD2|-|TRBV5-1
CASSLVPAGGDNEQFF
TGCGCCAGCAGCTTGGTCCCAGCGGGGGGCGACAATGAGCAGTTCTTC
>TRBJ2-3|18|TRBD2|-|TRBV5-1
CASSLGLTSGRNADTQYF
TGCGCCAGCAGCTTGGGACTGACTAGCGGGAGGAACGCCGATACGCAGTATTTT
>TRBJ1-1|16|TRBD1|few|TRBV7-9
CASSLWRGRWNTEAFF
TGTGCCAGCAGCCTTTGGAGGGGGCGCTGGAACACTGAAGCTTTCTTT
>TRBJ2-1|16|TRBD2|-|TRBV4-1
CASSQVGLASYNEQFF
TGCGCCAGCAGCCAAGTAGGACTAGCGTCCTACAATGAGCAGTTCTTC
>TRBJ1-4|15|-|-|TRBV5-1
CASSLGGVSGEKLFF
TGCGCCAGCAGCTTGGGGGGGGTTTCTGGTGAAAAACTGTTTTTT
>TRBJ1-4|14|-|once|TRBV11-2
CASSLVFQGEKLFF
TGTGCCAGCAGCTTAGTATTTCAGGGCGAAAAACTGTTTTTT
>TRBJ2-4|16|-|-|TRBV27
CASSLSLETIRRIQYF
TGTGCCAGCAGTTTATCATTGGAGACCATTCGACGCATTCAGTACTTC
>TRBJ1-5|14|-|-|TRBV5-1
CASSLAPREGPQHF
TGCGCCAGCAGCTTGGCCCCCAGGGAGGGGCCCCAGCATTTT
>TRBJ1-1|14|-|-|TRBV7-9
CASSLDWEGTEAFF
TGTGCCAGCAGCTTAGATTGGGAGGGGACTGAAGCTTTCTTT
>TRBJ1-2|17|-|few|TRBV9
CASSVGGDSATNYGYTF
TGTGCCAGCAGCGTAGGAGGAGACAGCGCGACTAACTATGGCTACACCTTC
>TRBJ2-1|14|-|-|TRBV9
CASSVLWGRNEQFF
TGTGCCAGCAGCGTACTTTGGGGGCGGAATGAGCAGTTCTTC
>TRBJ2-1|13|TRBD2|-|TRBV15
CATSMLAGGEQFF
TGTGCCACCAGCATGCTAGCGGGGGGTGAGCAGTTCTTC
>TRBJ2-7|15|TRBD2|-|TRBV19
CASSIQAGGLYEQYF
TGTGCCAGTAGTATACAAGCGGGGGGGCTGTACGAGCAGTACTTC
>TRBJ2-2|16|-|few|TRBV18
CASSPRVLLDTGELFF
TGTGCCAGCTCACCACGCGTGCTGCTGGACACCGGGGAGCTGTTTTTT
>TRBJ2-3|17|TRBD2|few|TRBV5-1
CASSFSSSGGITDTQYF
TGCGCCAGCAGCTTTAGTTCTAGCGGGGGGATCACAGATACGCAGTATTTT
>TRBJ2-5|14|TRBD2|-|TRBV10-3
CAIRPGLAGETQYF
TGTGCCATCAGGCCGGGACTAGCTGGTGAGACCCAGTACTTC